One and the same sample provided the 26 T cell receptor beta chains below, sequenced in a study of blood T cell repertoires in COVID-19. Generated by immunoSEQ multiplex PCR, the TCRdb table keeps only in-frame clones and is missing some. Of roughly 110,000 clones listed, more than 75% are singletons. The sequenced sample consisted of peripheral blood. Receptors originate from a man aged 40-50 years with acute or convalescent COVID-19.

V usage is TRBV5-1 and J usage is TRBJ1-2, with a tentative D call TRBD1 (5 bases). V was clipped by 4 bases and J by 4 bases, with 11 bases between them. The CDR3 extends over 13 amino acids. Germline lookup yields CDR1 SGHRS and CDR2 YFSETQ. This CDR3 is CASSPQDSYGYTF. CDR3 nucleotide sequence: TGCGCCAGCAGCCCTCAAGACAGCTATGGCTACACCTTC.

This clone showed up just a few times. Other DNA variants within this sample encode the same CDR3. This rearrangement joins TRBV11-2 to TRBJ1-5, with 8 bases matching TRBD1. V was clipped by 5 bases and J by 0 bases; unmatched bases: 3. Germline V CDR1 and CDR2: SGHAT, FQNNGV. This CDR3 has 15 residues. The CDR3 bases are TGTGCCAGCAGCCTGGGACAGGTTAGCAATCAGCCCCAGCATTTT. Its translation is CASSLGQVSNQPQHF.

The V gene is TRBV18, the J gene TRBJ2-2; D may be TRBD1 (5 bases). Germline V gene lookup returns CDR1 KGHSH and CDR2 LQKENI. The CDR3 covers 13 residues. Between the trimmed V and J ends, which lost 10 bases and 0 bases, there was a span of 9 bases. The CDR3 bases are TGTGCCACGAAACAGGCGAACACCGGGGAGCTGTTTTTT. Protein: CATKQANTGELFF.

This clone was observed a few times. This sample includes further DNA sequences coding for the same CDR3. The J gene is TRBJ1-2, the V gene TRBV12-3 or TRBV12-4, with 7 bases matching TRBD1. The CDR3 loop spans 13 amino acids. The V segment lost 1 base and the J segment 7 bases; nucleotides outside the gene matches: 3. The CDR3 loop is CASSLGTGVGYTF. DNA of the CDR3: TGTGCCAGCAGTTTAGGTACAGGGGTTGGCTACACCTTC.

This rearrangement joins TRBV5-6 to TRBJ2-7; 11 bases map to TRBD1. The germline V gene has CDR1 SGHDT and CDR2 YYEEEE. The V and J ends lost 4 bases and 3 bases, in that order; junction bases with no gene match: 12. The CDR3 has 17 residues. The CDR3 protein is CASSPVGQGAFLYEQYF. CDR3 DNA: TGTGCCAGCAGCCCGGTAGGACAGGGGGCTTTTCTCTACGAGCAGTACTTC.

The chain couples TRBV6-4 to TRBJ1-1, with D possibly being TRBD1 (5 bases). Germline loops: CDR1 MRHNA, CDR2 SNTAGT. Between the trimmed V and J ends, which lost 0 bases and 1 base, there was a span of 9 bases. The CDR3 consists of 15 residues. DNA of the CDR3: TGTGCCAGCAGTGACTCGGGGGGAGGGAACACTGAAGCTTTCTTT. It is translated as CASSDSGGGNTEAFF.

The chain uses TRBV7-9 and TRBJ2-7; 9 nucleotides match TRBD2. Germline trimming cut 4 bases from V and 5 bases from J; bases unmatched to any gene: 6. The CDR3 has 14 residues. Germline CDR1 SEHNR, CDR2 FQNEAQ (reference sequence). The CDR3 bases are TGTGCCAGCAGCTCCACCGGGACTAGCAACGAGCAGTACTTC. Protein product: CASSSTGTSNEQYF.

This chain links TRBV18 with TRBJ1-6; 8 nucleotides match TRBD1. Trimming took 3 bases from V and 4 from J; bases not matched to a gene: 5. Germline V gene lookup returns CDR1 KGHSH and CDR2 LQKENI. There are 16 residues in the CDR3. Here the CDR3 DNA reads TGTGCCAGCTCACCGCAGGGGGCCGGGTATAATTCACCCCTCCACTTT. This gives the protein CASSPQGAGYNSPLHF.

This chain links TRBV4-2 with TRBJ1-2; possibly TRBD1 for D (5 bases). Germline loops: CDR1 LGHNA, CDR2 YNFKEQ. With 0 bases removed from V and 7 bases from J, the gap between germline ends came to 15 bases. The CDR3 spans 15 residues. CDR3 nucleotide sequence: TGTGCCAGCAGCCAAGATCGTGTCAGGGTGGGTGGCTACACCTTC. The encoded protein is CASSQDRVRVGGYTF.

The rearrangement joins TRBV5-4 to TRBJ1-6; TRBD1 might be the D (6 bases). The CDR3 extends over 16 amino acids. Trimming cost V 4 bases and J 6 bases, with 17 bases left between them. The germline CDR1 and CDR2 sequences are SGHNT and YYREEE (reference sequence). The DNA for the CDR3 is TGTGCCAGCAGCCCTGGACAGAGGGATCCTAATTCACCCCTCCACTTT. The encoded protein is CASSPGQRDPNSPLHF.

This chain joins TRBV6-5 and TRBJ2-1; no reliable D call. This CDR3 spans 13 amino acids. V was pared by 5 bases and J by 8 bases, with 13 bases between. CDR1 and CDR2 (germline): MNHEY, SVGAGI. CDR3 loop: CASSNHVADEQFF. DNA for the CDR3: TGTGCCAGCAGTAACCATGTGGCCGATGAGCAGTTCTTC.

The chain joins TRBV10-1 to TRBJ2-3; TRBD1 matches 7 bases. The J segment lost 5 bases and the V segment lost 7 bases, leaving 15 bases of the junction unmatched. The CDR3 runs 16 residues. Germline V gene sequence: CDR1 WNHNN, CDR2 SYGVQD (reference sequence). In DNA form, the CDR3 reads TGCGCCAGCAACCTCGGGAACAGGGGTGAGGAAGATACGCAGTATTTT. This codes for CASNLGNRGEEDTQYF.

CDR3 nucleotides: TGTGCCTGGAGCGGCCGCCCGGAGTACAATGAGCAGTTCTTC. Amino acid sequence: CAWSGRPEYNEQFF. This chain connects TRBV30 to TRBJ2-1; D not resolved. Germline CDR1 reads GTSNPN; CDR2 reads SVGIG (reference sequence). Trimming shortened V by 3 bases and J by 4 bases, and 13 bases separated the two germline ends. This CDR3 has 14 amino acids.

The genes are TRBV30 and TRBJ1-6; 7 bases line up with TRBD1. Unmatched junction bases numbered 7, after V lost 8 bases and J lost 6 bases. Germline V lookup: CDR1 GTSNPN, CDR2 SVGIG (reference sequence). This CDR3 comprises 13 residues. Here the CDR3 reads CARGRGTNSPLHF. The CDR3 DNA reads as TGTGCCAGAGGCAGGGGGACTAATTCACCCCTCCACTTT.

In DNA form, the CDR3 reads TGCAGCGCCAAGGGGGTGAGCACAGATACGCAGTATTTT. Amino acids: CSAKGVSTDTQYF. The chain couples TRBV29-1 to TRBJ2-3, with D perhaps matching TRBD1 (6 bases). The CDR3 length is 13 residues. In germline, CDR1 is SQVTM, CDR2 ANQGSEA. Trimming left V 7 bases short and J 0 bases short, with 11 bases between.

The chain couples TRBV7-3 to TRBJ2-5; 7 nucleotides align to TRBD2. Germline V gene lookup returns CDR1 SGHTA and CDR2 FQGTGA. V shed 4 bases and J 5 bases; nucleotides not matched to a gene: 10. The CDR3 has 15 residues. CDR3: CASSSRGTLGETQYF. CDR3 in DNA: TGTGCCAGCAGCTCGCGGGGGACCCTCGGGGAGACCCAGTACTTC.

The rearrangement joins TRBV30 to TRBJ1-2, with 9 bases identical to TRBD1. Germline V gene lookup returns CDR1 GTSNPN and CDR2 SVGIG (reference sequence). Unmatched junction bases numbered 6, after V lost 4 bases and J lost 6 bases. This CDR3 contains 13 residues. The CDR3 loop is CAWTTGGRDGYTF. The CDR3 DNA follows: TGTGCCTGGACTACAGGGGGCCGTGATGGCTACACCTTC.

This clone is a singleton in its sample. The chain links TRBV20-1 to TRBJ2-3; D is ambiguous. Germline CDR1 DFQATT, CDR2 SNEGSKA (reference sequence). Trimming left V 6 bases short and J 0 bases short, with 4 bases between. This CDR3 has 11 amino acids. This chain's CDR3 is CSAVSTDTQYF. CDR3 DNA sequence: TGCAGTGCCGTTAGCACAGATACGCAGTATTTT.

This chain connects TRBV7-9 to TRBJ2-7; 8 positions agree with TRBD2. Germline trimming cut 3 bases from V and 6 bases from J; bases unmatched to any gene: 7. This CDR3 is 14 amino acids long. Germline-derived CDR1 and CDR2 are SEHNR and FQNEAQ (reference sequence). This CDR3 is CASSFGLASGEQYF. DNA for the CDR3: TGTGCCAGCAGCTTTGGACTAGCATCGGGCGAGCAGTACTTC.

The genes are TRBV11-2 and TRBJ2-2; D gene uncertain. The CDR3 runs 16 residues. V gave up 3 bases and J gave up 4 bases, with 15 bases separating them. CDR1 is SGHAT, CDR2 FQNNGV, per germline. CDR3 nucleotides: TGTGCCAGCAGCTTCGGCGCAACTATCTCCACCGGGGAGCTGTTTTTT. It is translated as CASSFGATISTGELFF.

The genes are TRBV19 and TRBJ2-1; 9 bases match TRBD1. V lost 1 base, J lost 2 bases, and 3 bases stayed unmatched. Germline-derived CDR1 and CDR2 are LNHDA and SQIVND (reference sequence). The length of the CDR3 is 16 residues. The CDR3 bases are TGTGCCAGTAGTATAGGGGGACAGGGAACCTACAATGAGCAGTTCTTC. Translation gives CASSIGGQGTYNEQFF.

The CDR3 loop reads CASSFKWGDGYTF. CDR3 sequence (DNA): TGTGCCAGTAGTTTTAAATGGGGAGATGGCTACACCTTC. V is TRBV19 and J is TRBJ1-2, with D unresolved. Germline values: CDR1 LNHDA, CDR2 SQIVND (reference sequence). With 5 bases removed from V and 6 bases from J, the gap between germline ends came to 13 bases. The CDR3 runs 13 residues.

The V and J genes are TRBV25-1 and TRBJ1-2; D not resolved. CDR1 and CDR2 (germline): MGHDK, SYGVNS. The V end lost 3 bases, the J end lost 7 bases, and 12 bases lay between the germline ends. The CDR3 extends over 13 amino acids. The CDR3 spells CASSEVVFGGYTF. The CDR3 region has the DNA TGTGCCAGCAGTGAGGTGGTTTTCGGTGGCTACACCTTC.

The chain employs TRBV9 and TRBJ1-2; 8 nucleotides agree with TRBD1. The V gene end was trimmed by 4 bases and the J gene end by 5 bases; junction bases not matched to a gene: 4. The germline V gene has CDR1 SGDLS and CDR2 YYNGEE. The CDR3 length is 13 residues. The chain's CDR3 is CASSSRTGYGYTF. In DNA form, the CDR3 reads TGTGCCAGCAGCTCCCGGACAGGGTATGGCTACACCTTC.

The chain recombines TRBV9 with TRBJ2-3; 7 positions match TRBD2. Germline V lookup: CDR1 SGDLS, CDR2 YYNGEE. Germline trimming cut 3 bases from V and 0 bases from J; bases unmatched to any gene: 10. The CDR3 runs 17 residues. This chain's CDR3 is CASSEGWASGSTDTQYF. CDR3 DNA: TGTGCCAGCAGCGAAGGATGGGCTAGCGGAAGCACAGATACGCAGTATTTT.

The rearrangement uses TRBV27 and TRBJ2-2; TRBD2 is a possible D gene (5 bases). V lost 4 bases, J lost 2 bases, and 8 bases lay in between. The CDR3 length is 14 residues. CDR1 is MNHEY and CDR2 is SMNVEV in the germline V gene (reference sequence). CDR3 amino acids: CASSSGVNTGELFF. CDR3 nucleotides: TGTGCCAGCAGTTCCGGGGTCAACACCGGGGAGCTGTTTTTT.